This TCR beta chain came from a study of blood T cell repertoires in COVID-19. The germline V gene has CDR1 MDHEN and CDR2 SYDVKM. V shed 6 bases and J 5 bases; nucleotides not matched to a gene: 8. This CDR3 contains 15 residues. Assay used: immunoSEQ multiplex PCR; TCRdb lists only in-frame clones, some missing. The profile covers 110,000 or so clones, with about 88% appearing a single time and under 9% taken by the ten largest. The TCR sequence derives from a woman in her 70s who had recovered from COVID-19. The chain couples TRBV28 to TRBJ2-3, with 10 bases matching TRBD2. The specimen was peripheral blood. This CDR3 is CASSSSGSPRDTQYF. CDR3 coding DNA: TGTGCCAGCAGCTCTAGCGGGAGTCCGAGAGATACGCAGTATTTT.